This T cell receptor beta chain came from a study (dated by TCRdb to between 2015 and 2017). Looking at the study overall: Whether tumor-infiltrating Tregs in breast cancer are recruited from blood Tregs or converted in situ from other CD4+ T cell subsets was tested.

V loses 0 bases of germline sequence and J loses 5 bases, and the interval between the two ends is 11 bases. From the cysteine up to the phenylalanine, the CDR3 has a length of 15 residues. The retained sequence is limited to the CDR3, 45 bases, with the frame set at the first base. The germline V gene gives CDR1 as SGHRS and CDR2 as YFSETQ. Full-length TCR variable regions were amplified by 5' RACE PCR using constant-region reverse primers, and then by semi-nested PCR using Nested Universal Primer A. Using the ReliaPrep RNA Cell Miniprep System, total RNA was extracted, and the SMARTer RACE 5'/3' Kit was then used to reverse transcribe the RNA into 5'RACE-ready cDNA. Multiplex adaptors were used to barcode full-length TCR alpha and beta libraries, and the barcoded libraries were sequenced on an Illumina MiSeq. In the original analysis: For each of nine subset-tissue groups, sequencing data from the five patients were combined, and the groups were compared by unsupervised clustering of TCR gene usage. The Morisita-Horn index was used to calculate repertoire similarity, with shared sequences weighted according to their contribution to each repertoire. In TCRdb, the public reads were trimmed at Q25 with fastp and aligned with MiXCR, with productive beta chains retained. Entries that share a CDR3 protein sequence are merged under the most common genes and DNA. The V and J calls come from TCRdb's annotation, not from the publication. The sample yields over 50,000 distinct CDR3 sequences; about 25% were counted once. The leading ten clones occupy about 3% of the sample.

The Miltenyi Naive CD4+ T Cell Isolation kit was used to purify naive CD4+ T cells, and Tregs were depleted with CD25 microbeads. Tregs, naive and memory CD4+ T cells from tumor, blood and ipsilateral draining lymph nodes of a few breast cancer patients underwent full-length TCR alpha and beta sequencing. Tumor tissue and lymph nodes obtained by ipsilateral axillary dissection were perfused with PBS, cut into small pieces and digested using collagenase I and hyaluronidase. A purity exceeding 90% was confirmed by FACS for the sorted cell populations. This clonotype was counted a few times. What this receptor recognizes is not known. Base qualities were left out, and no much larger clone turns up one base away. What the work shows at the level of the full study, not this receptor alone: In terms of TCR gene usage, tumor memory CD4+ T cells clustered together with blood and lymph node memory CD4+ cells, as well as with lymph node naive CD4+ cells. The TCR alpha and beta sequences of tumor-infiltrating Tregs showed the greatest overlap with tumor naive CD4+ T cells, followed by blood naive CD4+ T cells. The larger-cohort validation was restricted to a single TCR beta V-J rearrangement rather than whole repertoires.

The clonotype comes from a female donor with breast cancer. This chain is built from TRBV5-1 and TRBJ2-2, with the identity of the D gene unclear. Source material: tumor-infiltrating naive CD4+ T cells sorted from the breast tumor. The cell subset or site label of this sample denotes: naive CD4+ T cells, CD4+CD45RA+CD25-. CDR3 sequence: CASSLGAASTGELFF. The DNA sequence is as follows: TGCGCCAGCAGCTTGGGGGCTGCGTCGACCGGGGAGCTGTTTTTT.